The 18 T cell receptor beta chains below were found in one sample sequenced in a study of cytomegalovirus exposure and HLA in healthy donors. PCR amplification relied on 60 Vbeta primers (plus 13 Jbeta primers). Generated by immunoSEQ multiplex PCR, the TCRdb table keeps only in-frame clones and is missing some. The sample has some 100,000 clones; about two thirds are singletons. Sequenced sample: PBMCs. These TCRs come from a woman in her twenties or thirties in good health and CMV-seropositive.

This clone came up a few times. A read error may account for a junction end that differs from germline. The CDR3 is CASSLGPSGGPMQETQYF. CDR3 coding DNA: TGTGCCAGCAGTTTAGGTCCTAGCGGGGGGCCCATGCAAGAGACCCAGTACTTC. The chain carries TRBV7-2 and TRBJ2-5; 11 bases agree with TRBD2. The CDR3 length is 18 residues. Germline-derived CDR1 and CDR2 are SGHTA and FQGNSA. The full variable domain, with the rest looked up from reference TRBV7-2 and TRBJ2-5, is GAGVSQSPSNKVTEKGKDVELRCDPISGHTALYWYRQSLGQGLEFLIYFQGNSAPDKSGLPSDRFSAERTGGSVSTLTIQRTQQEDSAVYLCASSLGPSGGPMQETQYFGPGTRLLVL.

This clone showed up just a few times. The chain couples TRBV6-5 to TRBJ1-2, with 7 positions matching TRBD1. V lost 5 bases and J lost 2; bases outside the gene matches: 8. The CDR3 length is 15 residues. Looked up from germline, CDR1 is MNHEY and CDR2 is SVGAGI. The CDR3 nucleotides read TGTGCCAGCAGTCAGACGACAGGGACGAACTATGGCTACACCTTC. Protein sequence: CASSQTTGTNYGYTF.

This chain joins TRBV2 and TRBJ1-2; TRBD1 agrees at 7 bases. The CDR3 consists of 14 residues. Trimming at V came to 7 bases and at J to 0 bases, leaving 5 bases not matched to a gene. The germline V gene has CDR1 SNHLY and CDR2 FYNNEI. CDR3 in DNA: TGTGCCAGCAAACCTCAGGGGGCTAACTATGGCTACACCTTC. Protein product: CASKPQGANYGYTF.

With respect to this clone: The sample has other DNA sequences that encode this CDR3 too. The rearrangement joins TRBV30 to TRBJ1-1, with D perhaps matching TRBD1 (5 bases). The CDR3 spans 13 residues. Germline CDR1 reads GTSNPN; CDR2 reads SVGIG (reference sequence). The V and J ends lost 3 bases and 1 base respectively, with 9 bases between them. CDR3 in amino acids: CAWSPQGNTEAFF. CDR3 in DNA: TGTGCCTGGAGCCCCCAGGGGAACACTGAAGCTTTCTTT.

This clone was observed a single time. The chain joins TRBV7-9 to TRBJ2-7; TRBD2 matches at 7 bases. V lost 5 bases, J lost 2 bases, and 6 bases stayed unmatched. Looked up from germline, CDR1 is SEHNR and CDR2 is FQNEAQ (reference sequence). The CDR3 length is 14 residues. CDR3 sequence reads: CASSPSGLAYEQYF. The CDR3 nucleotides read TGTGCCAGCAGCCCATCAGGACTAGCCTACGAGCAGTACTTC.

The chain employs TRBV11-2 and TRBJ2-1; the D gene is possibly TRBD2 (5 bases). CDR1 and CDR2 from the germline V gene are SGHAT and FQNNGV. The CDR3 loop spans 13 amino acids. The germline V and J ends were trimmed by 5 bases and 11 bases, with 16 bases remaining between them. The DNA for the CDR3 is TGTGCCAGCAGCCCTATGGTCGGGAATAAGCAGTTCTTC. Amino acid sequence: CASSPMVGNKQFF.

The rearrangement links TRBV6-1 to TRBJ1-5, with D unresolved. The germline V and J ends were trimmed by 3 bases and 5 bases, with 11 bases remaining between them. The CDR3 has 14 residues. In germline, CDR1 is MNHNS, CDR2 SASEGT. CDR3 nucleotide sequence: TGTGCCAGCAGTGAGCACGGGTTAGATCAGCCCCAGCATTTT. It translates to CASSEHGLDQPQHF.

This clone was seen a handful of times. This chain's CDR3 is CASSRREDREQYF. For the CDR3, the DNA is TGTGCCAGCAGTCGACGCGAGGATAGGGAGCAGTACTTC. This chain connects TRBV27 to TRBJ2-7; no clear D. In germline, CDR1 is MNHEY, CDR2 SMNVEV (reference sequence). V was pared by 5 bases and J by 7 bases, with 15 bases between. The CDR3 spans 13 residues.

V gene TRBV11-2 combines with J gene TRBJ1-2; 7 positions match TRBD1. Germline CDR1 SGHAT, CDR2 FQNNGV. J lost 4 bases, V lost 4 bases, and 9 bases had no gene match. This CDR3 is built from 15 residues. The CDR3 loop reads CASSSPAGQTYGYTF. In DNA form, the CDR3 reads TGTGCCAGCAGCTCCCCGGCGGGACAGACCTATGGCTACACCTTC.

The chain has TRBV19 and TRBJ1-1, with TRBD1 matching over 9 bases. Germline values: CDR1 LNHDA, CDR2 SQIVND (reference sequence). This CDR3 contains 16 residues. With 4 bases clipped from V and 0 bases from J, the junction kept 6 bases outside the gene matches. CDR3 DNA: TGTGCCAGTAGTAGAGCGGGACAGGGCCTGAACACTGAAGCTTTCTTT. Translation gives CASSRAGQGLNTEAFF.

The chain carries TRBV9 and TRBJ2-3; TRBD1 matches at 8 bases. The CDR3 runs 17 residues. V lost 0 bases and J lost 0; bases outside the gene matches: 6. Germline values: CDR1 SGDLS, CDR2 YYNGEE. The CDR3: CASSVVEDRASTDTQYF. The CDR3 bases are TGTGCCAGCAGCGTAGTAGAGGACAGGGCTAGCACAGATACGCAGTATTTT.

The rearrangement joins TRBV5-1 to TRBJ1-2, with 9 bases aligning to TRBD1. Germline V gene data show CDR1 as SGHRS and CDR2 as YFSETQ. There are 14 residues in the CDR3. V lost 2 bases to trimming and J lost 8 bases; unmatched junction nucleotides: 7. The CDR3 loop reads CASSFDRGELGYTF. The DNA for the CDR3 is TGCGCCAGCAGCTTTGACAGGGGGGAGTTGGGCTACACCTTC.

The chain carries TRBV11-2 and TRBJ1-6; D is perhaps TRBD1 (6 bases). CDR3 size: 19 residues. V lost 0 bases and J 0 bases, leaving 15 bases between the germline ends. Germline V gene data show CDR1 as SGHAT and CDR2 as FQNNGV. CDR3 bases: TGTGCCAGCAGCTTAGATGGTACGGGGGGGCACTCCTATAATTCACCCCTCCACTTT. Residues: CASSLDGTGGHSYNSPLHF.

The chain is built from TRBV5-1 and TRBJ1-3; D unclear. The CDR3 is 12 residues long. From germline, CDR1 is SGHRS and CDR2 YFSETQ. Trimming stripped 3 bases from V and 4 bases from J, with 5 bases between. For the CDR3, the DNA is TGCGCCAGCAGCTATGAGGGAAACACCATATATTTT. This encodes CASSYEGNTIYF.

The J gene is TRBJ1-1, the V gene TRBV2, with TRBD1 as a possible D gene (6 bases). This CDR3 comprises 15 residues. The V gene lost 4 bases and the J gene lost 1 base, with 13 bases spanning the gap. CDR1 is SNHLY and CDR2 is FYNNEI in the germline V gene. The CDR3 sequence: CASSGVGGENTEAFF. In DNA form, the CDR3 reads TGTGCCAGCAGTGGCGTTGGGGGCGAGAACACTGAAGCTTTCTTT.

The CDR3 nucleotides are TGCGCCAGCAGCCCAGACTACAATGAGCAGTTCTTC. Residues: CASSPDYNEQFF. The gene calls are TRBV5-1 and TRBJ2-1; D unresolved. Germline V gives CDR1 SGHRS, CDR2 YFSETQ. Trimming removed 4 bases from V and 3 bases from J, with 5 bases in between. The CDR3 consists of 12 residues.

The V and J genes are TRBV6-5 and TRBJ2-7, with D possibly being TRBD1 (5 bases). Per germline, CDR1 MNHEY and CDR2 SVGAGI. This CDR3 is 15 amino acids long. The V and J ends lost 5 bases and 5 bases respectively, with 19 bases between them. The CDR3 DNA reads as TGTGCCAGCAGTCGAACTTCAGGGATCGGCCACGAGCAGTACTTC. Translating gives CASSRTSGIGHEQYF.

V and J are TRBV4-2 and TRBJ2-7; the match to TRBD2 covers 9 bases. The junction had 3 bases not matched to a gene; V was cut back by 0 bases and J by 3 bases. This CDR3 region has 15 residues. Germline-derived CDR1 and CDR2 are LGHNA and YNFKEQ. In DNA form, the CDR3 reads TGTGCCAGCAGCCAAGAAGTGCGGGGGGGCTACGAGCAGTACTTC. Amino acid sequence: CASSQEVRGGYEQYF.